These 31 T cell receptor beta chains were sequenced from one sample in a study of CD8 T cells in Susac syndrome. Reverse transcription of roughly 0.45 to 1 ug RNA was performed with random hexamers. Each CDR3 protein is one row after TCRdb ran MiXCR on the immunoSEQ multiplex PCR reads. The data contain around 200,000 distinct CDR3 sequences, 95% of them singletons. Sequencing was done on a sample of CD4+ T cells from PBMCs. The source is a human donor with multiple sclerosis.

CDR3 coding DNA: TGTGCCTGGAGTGGACAGGAGCAGTACTTC. Translation gives CAWSGQEQYF. The rearrangement joins TRBV30 to TRBJ2-7, with D perhaps TRBD1 (5 bases). The germline V gene encodes CDR1 GTSNPN and CDR2 SVGIG (reference sequence). This CDR3 spans 10 amino acids. Trimming took 1 base from V and 7 from J, leaving 5 bases between them.

On this clonotype: Its ends do not fully match the called genes, so a read error is possible. The chain couples TRBV20-1 to TRBJ1-4, with D perhaps TRBD1 (6 bases). The CDR3 length is 13 residues. Germline-derived CDR1 and CDR2 are DFQATT and SNEGSKA (reference sequence). The CDR3 loop is CSTRGGIGEKLFF. The DNA of the CDR3 is TGCAGTACTAGGGGGGGGATTGGAGAAAAACTGTTTTTT.

The chain joins TRBV5-1 to TRBJ2-1; 12 bases align to TRBD2. There are 17 residues in the CDR3. Germline assignment: CDR1 SGHRS and CDR2 YFSETQ. V trimming: 4 bases; J trimming: 4 bases; junction bases outside the gene matches: 9. The CDR3 DNA is TGCGCCAGCAGCCCCCTGGGACTAGCGGGTGTTTACAATGAGCAGTTCTTC. It codes for CASSPLGLAGVYNEQFF.

This clonotype has only one observation. The V and J genes are TRBV10-3 and TRBJ2-7; TRBD1 matches at 12 bases. Germline loops: CDR1 ENHRY, CDR2 SYGVKD. This CDR3 has 16 residues. Trimming cost V 6 bases and J 0 bases; bases outside gene matches: 6. CDR3 region: CAIRAPGQGASYEQYF. The CDR3, as DNA: TGTGCCATCAGGGCACCGGGACAGGGGGCCTCCTACGAGCAGTACTTC.

CDR3 bases: TGCGCCAGCAGCCAAGATCCGGGTTGGGATAATTCACCCCTCCACTTT. This sequence encodes CASSQDPGWDNSPLHF. The chain has TRBV4-1 and TRBJ1-6; D gene ambiguous. This CDR3 comprises 16 residues. In germline, CDR1 is MGHRA, CDR2 YSYEKL. V was shortened by 0 bases and J by 5 bases, with 11 bases between the two germline ends.

Only one count was recorded for this clonotype. V and J are TRBV2 and TRBJ2-5; D unclear. This CDR3 region has 12 residues. Per germline, CDR1 SNHLY and CDR2 FYNNEI. Trimming removed 6 bases at V and 0 bases at J, with 5 bases between. The CDR3 region has the DNA TGTGCCAGCAGAAGGGACCAAGAGACCCAGTACTTC. It codes for CASRRDQETQYF.

The rearrangement uses TRBV29-1 and TRBJ1-3, with TRBD1 identical over 8 bases. Germline CDR1 reads SQVTM; CDR2 reads ANQGSEA. This CDR3 comprises 15 residues. The trim removed 3 bases at V and 0 bases at J, leaving 4 bases unmatched. CDR3 sequence: CSVDVTGVSGNTIYF. CDR3 bases: TGCAGCGTTGATGTGACAGGGGTCTCTGGAAACACCATATATTTT. The full variable domain, in which reference TRBV29-1 and TRBJ1-3 provide the parts outside the CDR3, is SAVISQKPSRDICQRGTSLTIQCQVDSQVTMMFWYRQQPGQSLTLIATANQGSEATYESGFVIDKFPISRPNLTFSTLTVSNMSPEDSSIYLCSVDVTGVSGNTIYFGEGSWLTVV.

The chain combines TRBV5-1 with TRBJ1-2; tentative D call: TRBD1 (5 bases). CDR1 and CDR2 (germline): SGHRS, YFSETQ. Trimming shortened V by 2 bases and J by 8 bases, and 13 bases separated the two germline ends. The CDR3 spans 13 residues. CDR3 nucleotides: TGCGCCAGCAGCTTCGACAGCGTCGGAGGCTACACCTTC. Translation: CASSFDSVGGYTF.

The rearrangement uses TRBV29-1 and TRBJ1-2; perhaps TRBD1 as D (6 bases). The CDR3 extends over 11 amino acids. V dropped 7 bases and J dropped 13 bases, with 19 bases sitting between them. CDR1 and CDR2 (germline): SQVTM, ANQGSEA. CDR3 amino acids: CSAVTGWGCTF. The CDR3 DNA follows: TGCAGCGCCGTGACAGGCTGGGGGTGCACCTTC. The full variable domain, completed using reference TRBV29-1 and TRBJ1-2, is SAVISQKPSRDICQRGTSLTIQCQVDSQVTMMFWYRQQPGQSLTLIATANQGSEATYESGFVIDKFPISRPNLTFSTLTVSNMSPEDSSIYLCSAVTGWGCTFGSGTRLTVV.

The rearrangement uses TRBV9 and TRBJ2-6; maybe TRBD1 (6 bases). There are 17 residues in the CDR3. Germline V gene sequence: CDR1 SGDLS, CDR2 YYNGEE. Between the trimmed V and J ends, which lost 4 bases and 1 base, there was a span of 15 bases. The CDR3 nucleotides read TGTGCCAGCAGCTCCGGCCACAGGGTATCTGGGGCCAACGTCCTGACTTTC. Protein sequence: CASSSGHRVSGANVLTF.

The chain recombines TRBV7-3 with TRBJ2-3; 9 bases map to TRBD1. Germline V gene lookup returns CDR1 SGHTA and CDR2 FQGTGA. Trimming at V came to 5 bases and at J to 6 bases, leaving 6 bases not matched to a gene. The CDR3 is made up of 14 amino acids. The CDR3 sequence is CASSLQGAWDTQYF. Here the CDR3 DNA reads TGTGCCAGCAGCCTACAGGGGGCGTGGGATACGCAGTATTTT.

The chain joins TRBV9 to TRBJ1-2; 7 nucleotides align to TRBD1. V lost 3 bases to trimming and J lost 4 bases; unmatched junction nucleotides: 9. Germline CDR1 reads SGDLS; CDR2 reads YYNGEE. The length of the CDR3 is 15 residues. The DNA for the CDR3 is TGTGCCAGCAGCGAGGGAGACAGGGACCCCTATGGCTACACCTTC. This encodes CASSEGDRDPYGYTF.

This clonotype was found a few times. This CDR3 is CASSLPPGGPVNEQFF. Written as DNA, the CDR3 is TGCGCCAGCAGCTTGCCCCCAGGGGGCCCTGTCAATGAGCAGTTCTTC. The V gene is TRBV5-1, the J gene TRBJ2-1; TRBD1 aligns across 8 bases. J gave up 6 bases and V 1 base, and 9 bases lay outside the gene matches. Germline values: CDR1 SGHRS, CDR2 YFSETQ. CDR3 length equals 16 residues.

The chain has TRBV15 and TRBJ1-5; no reliable D call. This CDR3 region has 15 residues. CDR1 is LNHNV and CDR2 is YYDKDF in the germline V gene (reference sequence). The V end was cut by 3 bases, the J end by 2 bases, with 11 bases between. CDR3 DNA sequence: TGTGCCACCAGCAGTGGGAGTATGGGCAATCAGCCCCAGCATTTT. Its translation is CATSSGSMGNQPQHF.

The rearrangement joins TRBV20-1 to TRBJ2-7; 10 nucleotides line up with TRBD1. This CDR3 spans 13 amino acids. With 5 bases clipped from V and 3 bases from J, the junction kept 4 bases outside the gene matches. Germline assignment: CDR1 DFQATT and CDR2 SNEGSKA (reference sequence). CDR3 DNA sequence: TGCAGTGCTCCAAGGGACAGGGGCTACGAGCAGTACTTC. Its translation: CSAPRDRGYEQYF.

This chain links TRBV5-6 with TRBJ2-5; 8 bases map to TRBD1. With V trimmed by 4 bases and J by 5 bases, 13 bases remained unmatched. Germline CDR1 and CDR2: SGHDT and YYEEEE. CDR3 length: 16 residues. CDR3 DNA: TGTGCCAGCAGCGTAACGACAGGGGCCGGGTGGGAGACCCAGTACTTC. This encodes CASSVTTGAGWETQYF.

V is TRBV20-1 and J is TRBJ1-5, with D unresolved. The CDR3 totals 14 residues. Germline V gives CDR1 DFQATT, CDR2 SNEGSKA (reference sequence). V was shortened by 5 bases and J by 6 bases, with 17 bases between the two germline ends. The CDR3 nucleotides are TGCAGTGCTGCGGACTGGGCTTTCTCTCAGCCCCAGCATTTT. Its translation is CSAADWAFSQPQHF.

The V gene is TRBV5-1, the J gene TRBJ2-3, with TRBD1 matching over 7 bases. The CDR3 is made up of 13 amino acids. J was trimmed by 1 base and V by 6 bases; bases with no gene match: 2. CDR1 and CDR2 from the germline V gene are SGHRS and YFSETQ. The CDR3 loop reads CASTGQGTDTQYF. CDR3 DNA: TGCGCCAGCACAGGACAGGGCACAGATACGCAGTATTTT.

This chain connects TRBV5-1 to TRBJ1-6; D possibly corresponds to TRBD1 (5 bases). V lost 4 bases, J lost 5 bases, and 16 bases lay in between. This CDR3 region has 16 residues. Germline-derived CDR1 and CDR2 are SGHRS and YFSETQ. The CDR3 DNA sequence: TGCGCCAGCAGCGTAGGTCCGACAGAAGATAATTCACCCCTCCACTTT. This gives the protein CASSVGPTEDNSPLHF.

J is TRBJ1-6 and V is TRBV30; D might be TRBD1 (5 bases). V was clipped by 0 bases and J by 9 bases, with 12 bases between them. CDR3 length: 14 amino acids. CDR1 is GTSNPN, CDR2 SVGIG, per germline (reference sequence). CDR3 in amino acids: CAWSVRQGTSPLHF. CDR3 nucleotide sequence: TGTGCCTGGAGTGTACGTCAGGGTACTTCACCCCTCCACTTT. Full variable domain (rest looked up from reference TRBV30 and TRBJ1-6): SQTIHQWPATLVQPVGSPLSLECTVEGTSNPNLYWYRQAAGRGLQLLFYSVGIGQISSEVPQNLSASRPQDRQFILSSKKLLLSDSGFYLCAWSVRQGTSPLHFGNGTRLTVT.

J is TRBJ1-6 and V is TRBV27; D is unresolved. Germline V gene sequence: CDR1 MNHEY, CDR2 SMNVEV (reference sequence). The CDR3 runs 14 residues. V was shortened by 2 bases and J by 8 bases, with 10 bases between the two germline ends. CDR3 region: CASSLGRRDSPLHF. CDR3 coding DNA: TGTGCCAGCAGTTTAGGTAGGAGGGATTCACCCCTCCACTTT.

This clonotype was found a few times. The chain couples TRBV3-1 to TRBJ2-1; 9 bases match TRBD1. Germline CDR1 LGHDT, CDR2 YNNKEL (reference sequence). The CDR3 spans 13 residues. V lost 6 bases, J lost 5 bases, and 2 bases stayed unmatched. The CDR3 DNA follows: TGTGCCAGCAGTGGGACAGGGCACAATGAGCAGTTCTTC. This gives the protein CASSGTGHNEQFF.

V and J are TRBV20-1 and TRBJ2-5, with a tentative D call TRBD1 (6 bases). With 2 bases removed from V and 5 bases from J, the gap between germline ends came to 15 bases. CDR3 length: 14 amino acids. CDR1 and CDR2 (germline): DFQATT, SNEGSKA (reference sequence). CDR3 protein: CSARTSGVLETQYF. In DNA, the CDR3 is TGCAGTGCTAGAACCTCAGGGGTGCTGGAGACCCAGTACTTC.

V and J are TRBV6-6 and TRBJ1-5; D possibly corresponds to TRBD1 (6 bases). The germline V and J ends were trimmed by 7 bases and 4 bases, with 20 bases remaining between them. The CDR3 is made up of 16 amino acids. CDR1 is MNHNY and CDR2 is SVGAGI in the germline V gene (reference sequence). The CDR3 here is CASTPTVGGINQPQHF. The CDR3 DNA follows: TGTGCCAGCACCCCAACCGTGGGGGGCATAAATCAGCCCCAGCATTTT.

The V call is TRBV30, the J call TRBJ2-7; 10 bases agree with TRBD1. Trimming removed 5 bases from V and 5 bases from J; junction bases left unmatched: 6. CDR1 GTSNPN and CDR2 SVGIG come from the germline V gene (reference sequence). The CDR3 length is 13 residues. CDR3 bases: TGTGCCTGGGGGGGACAGGGGATACACGAGCAGTACTTC. Translating gives CAWGGQGIHEQYF. The complete variable domain, with remaining parts taken from reference TRBV30 and TRBJ2-7, reads SQTIHQWPATLVQPVGSPLSLECTVEGTSNPNLYWYRQAAGRGLQLLFYSVGIGQISSEVPQNLSASRPQDRQFILSSKKLLLSDSGFYLCAWGGQGIHEQYFGPGTRLTVT.

This chain uses TRBV30 with TRBJ2-5; 8 bases map to TRBD2. The V segment lost 7 bases and the J segment 4 bases; nucleotides outside the gene matches: 11. Germline assignment: CDR1 GTSNPN and CDR2 SVGIG (reference sequence). This CDR3 has 14 amino acids. The CDR3 DNA sequence: TGTGCCTACCGGACTAGCTCGGTGGGAGAGACCCAGTACTTC. Its translation is CAYRTSSVGETQYF.

The genes are TRBV20-1 and TRBJ2-1; 8 bases are a match to TRBD1. The CDR3 spans 15 residues. With 0 bases clipped from V and 0 bases from J, the junction kept 1 base outside the gene matches. Germline values: CDR1 DFQATT, CDR2 SNEGSKA (reference sequence). The CDR3 region has the DNA TGCAGTGCTAGAGAGGACAGGGTCTCCTACAATGAGCAGTTCTTC. Its translation: CSAREDRVSYNEQFF.

The chain recombines TRBV20-1 with TRBJ2-7; the D is unclear. This CDR3 has 14 residues. The germline V and J ends were trimmed by 0 bases and 3 bases, with 12 bases remaining between them. Germline values: CDR1 DFQATT, CDR2 SNEGSKA (reference sequence). DNA of the CDR3: TGCAGTGCTAGAGAAGGTGCAAGGAGCTACGAGCAGTACTTC. Protein: CSAREGARSYEQYF.

The chain recombines TRBV28 with TRBJ2-1; 8 nucleotides match TRBD1. The CDR3 is 13 amino acids. V was pared by 6 bases and J by 3 bases, with 1 base of the junction left unmatched. Germline CDR1 and CDR2: MDHEN and SYDVKM. CDR3 region: CASRTGVYNEQFF. CDR3 sequence (DNA): TGTGCCAGCAGGACAGGGGTCTACAATGAGCAGTTCTTC.

The V call is TRBV6-1, the J call TRBJ1-1; 10 bases map to TRBD1. CDR3 size: 16 residues. Germline V lookup: CDR1 MNHNS, CDR2 SASEGT. The junction had 3 bases not matched to a gene; V was cut back by 2 bases and J by 0 bases. The CDR3 reads CASSERDRGLNTEAFF. Here the CDR3 DNA reads TGTGCCAGCAGTGAAAGGGACAGGGGATTGAACACTGAAGCTTTCTTT.

The rearrangement links TRBV4-2 to TRBJ1-6; D gene unclear. Germline V gives CDR1 LGHNA, CDR2 YNFKEQ. Trimming took off 0 bases at V and 10 bases at J, with 7 bases between the two ends. The CDR3 runs 13 residues. CDR3 protein: CASSQDMSSPLHF. The CDR3 DNA sequence: TGTGCCAGCAGCCAAGATATGTCATCACCCCTCCACTTT.